The T cell receptor (beta chain) described here comes from a study of monozygotic twins with inflammatory bowel disease. TCRdb derives one entry per CDR3 protein from the 5' RACE reads, leaving out DNA. This repertoire includes about 300,000 distinct CDR3 sequences. CDR3 size: 14 residues. Germline V gene lookup returns CDR1 MNHNS and CDR2 SASEGT. The V gene is TRBV6-1, the J gene TRBJ2-3; TCRdb reports TRBD1, a call that lacks DNA to check it against. The TCR was taken from a human donor with ulcerative colitis or Crohn's disease, or a healthy co-twin of an affected twin (not recorded which). The specimen was blood. CDR3 amino acids: CASTSGWGPDTQYF.